This TCR beta chain is drawn from a study of graft-versus-host responses after intestinal transplantation. This CDR3 spans 16 amino acids. The V end lost 3 bases, the J end lost 1 base, and 15 bases lay between the germline ends. The germline V gene encodes CDR1 LGHNA and CDR2 YNFKEQ. Once graft tissue had been processed, intraepithelial and lamina propria lymphocytes were released. TCRdb's copy holds only in-frame clones and misses some; the assay was immunoSEQ multiplex PCR. The table records about 29,000 clones, around 83% of them present only once. This TCR was sampled from a human patient who received an intestinal transplant, so some T cells may come from the graft donor. This sample comprised ileum tissue, obtained 98 days after intestinal transplantation. V and J are TRBV4-2 and TRBJ1-2; D perhaps matches TRBD1 (5 bases). CDR3 coding DNA: TGTGCCAGCAGCCAGGGGGGAGAGATTTATAACTATGGCTACACCTTC. This sequence encodes CASSQGGEIYNYGYTF.